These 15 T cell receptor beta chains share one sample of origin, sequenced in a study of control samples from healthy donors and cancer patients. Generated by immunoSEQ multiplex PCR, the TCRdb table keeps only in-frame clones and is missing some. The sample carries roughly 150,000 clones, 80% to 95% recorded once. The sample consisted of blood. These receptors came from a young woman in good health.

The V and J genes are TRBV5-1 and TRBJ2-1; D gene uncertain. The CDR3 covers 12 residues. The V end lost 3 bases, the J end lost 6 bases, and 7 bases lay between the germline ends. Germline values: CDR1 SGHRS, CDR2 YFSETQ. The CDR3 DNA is TGCGCCAGCAGCTACACCCTCAATGAGCAGTTCTTC. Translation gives CASSYTLNEQFF.

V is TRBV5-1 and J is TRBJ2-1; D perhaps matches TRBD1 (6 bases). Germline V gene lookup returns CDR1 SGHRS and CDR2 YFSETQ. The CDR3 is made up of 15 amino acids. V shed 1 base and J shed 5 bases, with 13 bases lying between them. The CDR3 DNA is TGCGCCAGCAGCTTGCAGGGGACCCCCCACAATGAGCAGTTCTTC. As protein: CASSLQGTPHNEQFF.

CDR3 region: CAVGDTNEQFF. The CDR3 DNA follows: TGTGCCGTTGGAGATACCAATGAGCAGTTCTTC. The chain is built from TRBV19 and TRBJ2-1; D is unclear. Trimming removed 11 bases at V and 6 bases at J, with 11 bases between. Germline V gives CDR1 LNHDA, CDR2 SQIVND (reference sequence). The CDR3 spans 11 residues.

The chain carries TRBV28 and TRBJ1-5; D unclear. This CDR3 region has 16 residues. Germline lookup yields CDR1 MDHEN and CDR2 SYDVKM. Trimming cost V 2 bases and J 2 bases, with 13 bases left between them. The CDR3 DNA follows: TGTGCCAGCAGTTTACAGGTGGACGTAGGCAATCAGCCCCAGCATTTT. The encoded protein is CASSLQVDVGNQPQHF.

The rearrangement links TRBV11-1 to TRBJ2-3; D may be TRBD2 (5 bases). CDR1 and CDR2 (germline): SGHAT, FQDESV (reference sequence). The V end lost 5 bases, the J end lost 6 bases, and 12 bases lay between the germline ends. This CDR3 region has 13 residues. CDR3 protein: CASSIRTGDTQYF. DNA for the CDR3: TGTGCCAGCAGCATCCGGACTGGGGATACGCAGTATTTT.

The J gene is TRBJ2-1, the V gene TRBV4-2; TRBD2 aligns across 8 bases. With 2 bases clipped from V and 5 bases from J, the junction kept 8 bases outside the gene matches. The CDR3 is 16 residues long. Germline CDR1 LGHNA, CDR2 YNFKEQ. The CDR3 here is CASSQTGTRANNEQFF. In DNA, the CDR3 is TGTGCCAGCAGCCAAACCGGGACTAGGGCCAACAATGAGCAGTTCTTC.

As DNA, the CDR3 is TGTGCCAGCAGCCCCCCTGATCGGGACAGCATGAACACTGAAGCTTTCTTT. As protein: CASSPPDRDSMNTEAFF. The J gene is TRBJ1-1, the V gene TRBV7-3; 7 nucleotides agree with TRBD1. The CDR3 consists of 17 residues. The V gene end was trimmed by 5 bases and the J gene end by 0 bases; junction bases not matched to a gene: 12. Germline CDR1 is SGHTA and CDR2 is FQGTGA.

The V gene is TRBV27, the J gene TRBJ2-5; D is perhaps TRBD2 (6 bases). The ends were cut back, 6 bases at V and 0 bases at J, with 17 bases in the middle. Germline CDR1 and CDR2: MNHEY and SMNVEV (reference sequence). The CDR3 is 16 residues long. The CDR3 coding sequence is TGTGCCAGCAGCCCGCTACCGGGGGTGGACCAAGAGACCCAGTACTTC. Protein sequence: CASSPLPGVDQETQYF.

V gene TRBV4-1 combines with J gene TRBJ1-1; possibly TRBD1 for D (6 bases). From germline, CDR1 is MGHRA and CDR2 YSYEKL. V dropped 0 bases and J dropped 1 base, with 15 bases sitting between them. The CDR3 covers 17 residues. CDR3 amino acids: CASSQDFRGAGNTEAFF. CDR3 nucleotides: TGCGCCAGCAGCCAAGACTTTCGGGGGGCCGGGAACACTGAAGCTTTCTTT.

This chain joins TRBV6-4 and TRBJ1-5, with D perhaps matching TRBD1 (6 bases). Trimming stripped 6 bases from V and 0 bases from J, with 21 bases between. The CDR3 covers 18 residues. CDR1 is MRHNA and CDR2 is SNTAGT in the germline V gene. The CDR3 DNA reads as TGTGCCAGCAGAACCGAAAGGGGGGACAAATCTAGCAATCAGCCCCAGCATTTT. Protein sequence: CASRTERGDKSSNQPQHF.

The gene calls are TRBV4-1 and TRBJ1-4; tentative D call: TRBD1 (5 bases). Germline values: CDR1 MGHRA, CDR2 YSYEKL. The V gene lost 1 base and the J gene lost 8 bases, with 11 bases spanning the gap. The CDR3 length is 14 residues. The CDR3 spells CASSQVGAREKLFF. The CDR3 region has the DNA TGCGCCAGCAGCCAAGTTGGGGCAAGGGAAAAACTGTTTTTT.

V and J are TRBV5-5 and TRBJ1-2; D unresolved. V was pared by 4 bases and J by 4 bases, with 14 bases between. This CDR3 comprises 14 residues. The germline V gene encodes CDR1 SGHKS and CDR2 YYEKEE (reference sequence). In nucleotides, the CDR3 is TGTGCCAGCAGCCGACTTGGATCATTCTATGGCTACACCTTC. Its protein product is CASSRLGSFYGYTF.

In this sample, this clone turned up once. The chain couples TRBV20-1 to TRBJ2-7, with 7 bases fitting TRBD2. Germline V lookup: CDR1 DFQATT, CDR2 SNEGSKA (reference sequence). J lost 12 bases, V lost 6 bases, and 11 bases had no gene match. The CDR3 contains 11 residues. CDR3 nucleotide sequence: TGCAGTGCCCAGCACGGCGGGAGCTCGTACTTC. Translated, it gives CSAQHGGSSYF.

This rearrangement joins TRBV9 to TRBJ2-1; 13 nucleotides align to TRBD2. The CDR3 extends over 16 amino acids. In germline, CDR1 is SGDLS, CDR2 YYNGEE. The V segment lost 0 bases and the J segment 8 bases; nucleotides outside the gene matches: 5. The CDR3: CASSVEGLAGVYEQFF. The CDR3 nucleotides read TGTGCCAGCAGCGTAGAAGGACTAGCGGGAGTCTATGAGCAGTTCTTC.

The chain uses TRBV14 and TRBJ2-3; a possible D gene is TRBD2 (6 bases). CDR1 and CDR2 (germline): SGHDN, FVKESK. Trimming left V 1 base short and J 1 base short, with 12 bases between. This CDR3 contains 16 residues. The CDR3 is CASSQAILAGTDTQYF. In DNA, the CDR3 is TGTGCCAGCAGCCAAGCGATACTAGCTGGCACAGATACGCAGTATTTT.